These T cell receptor beta chains were read from a single sample in a study of T cell responses to AZD1222 COVID-19 vaccine. The assay was immunoSEQ multiplex PCR, and TCRdb's table has in-frame clones only and misses some. The profile covers about 96,000 clones, with more than 75% appearing a single time and about 2.9% taken by the ten largest. The sequencing used peripheral blood, collected on day 0 of AZD1222 vaccination. The receptors were sampled from an adult in good health. The CDR3 runs from the conserved cysteine through the conserved F or W. A D gene is named only where the DNA matches it firmly. A row's size may be missing; if present it is once, few, many or a size class.

V gene	D gene	clone size	J gene	CDR3 length	CDR3 protein	CDR3 DNA
TRBV21-1	NA	NA	TRBJ2-3	15	CASSKTSGSTDTQYF	TGTGCCAGCAGCAAAACTAGCGGGAGCACAGATACGCAGTATTTT
TRBV19	NA	NA	TRBJ1-5	17	CASTSRPDRSLDQPQHF	TGTGCCAGTACCTCCCGCCCCGACAGGTCGCTAGATCAGCCCCAGCATTTT
TRBV28	TRBD2	NA	TRBJ2-7	14	CATLGLAGTYEQYF	TGTGCCACCCTGGGACTAGCGGGAACCTACGAGCAGTACTTC
TRBV5-4	NA	NA	TRBJ1-2	13	CASSLAGDYGYTF	TGTGCCAGCAGCTTGGCAGGGGACTATGGCTACACCTTC
TRBV5-1	NA	NA	TRBJ1-1	15	CASSFSRTGNTEAFF	TGCGCCAGCAGCTTCTCTAGGACGGGGAACACTGAAGCTTTCTTT
TRBV7-9	TRBD1	NA	TRBJ2-1	12	CASSDRQGFRFF	TGTGCCAGCAGCGACCGACAGGGATTCAGGTTCTTC
TRBV7-9	TRBD1	once	TRBJ1-3	19	CASSFERQGILHSGNTIYF	TGTGCCAGCAGCTTCGAGCGACAGGGGATCCTTCACTCTGGAAACACCATATATTTT
TRBV30	NA	NA	TRBJ1-5	12	CAWNSGNQPQHF	TGTGCCTGGAATTCGGGGAATCAGCCCCAGCATTTT
TRBV2	TRBD2	NA	TRBJ2-3	14	CASTGAGDPDTQYF	TGTGCCAGCACAGGAGCGGGAGATCCAGATACGCAGTATTTT
TRBV28	NA	NA	TRBJ1-4	16	CASSSAGLATNEKLFF	TGTGCCAGCAGTTCCGCCGGTCTCGCAACTAATGAAAAACTGTTTTTT
TRBV18	TRBD2	NA	TRBJ2-5	15	CASSHRTSGIETQYF	TGTGCCAGCTCACATAGGACTAGCGGGATAGAGACCCAGTACTTC
TRBV24-1	NA	NA	TRBJ1-5	15	CATSGVRGGNQPQHF	TGTGCCACCAGTGGGGTAAGAGGGGGCAATCAGCCCCAGCATTTT
TRBV9	NA	NA	TRBJ1-1	12	CASSVGGDAAFF	TGTGCCAGCAGCGTAGGGGGAGACGCAGCTTTCTTT
TRBV11-1	NA	NA	TRBJ2-1	16	CASSLSVGQSYNEQFF	TGTGCCAGCAGCTTATCGGTAGGGCAATCCTACAATGAGCAGTTCTTC
TRBV28	NA	NA	TRBJ1-5	16	CASSPVRLSQDQPQHF	TGTGCCAGCAGCCCCGTCAGGCTCTCACAGGATCAGCCCCAGCATTTT
TRBV6-1	TRBD2	NA	TRBJ2-3	17	CASSGIAGLASADTQYF	TGTGCCAGCAGTGGAATAGCGGGTCTGGCTTCCGCAGATACGCAGTATTTT
TRBV29-1	TRBD2	NA	TRBJ2-5	16	CRGQSGLAGFGETQYF	TGCAGGGGACAGTCCGGACTAGCGGGATTCGGGGAGACCCAGTACTTC
TRBV28	TRBD2	NA	TRBJ2-1	16	CASSSGLAGVYNEQFF	TGTGCCAGCAGTTCAGGACTAGCGGGAGTCTACAATGAGCAGTTCTTC
TRBV5-1	TRBD1	NA	TRBJ1-1	14	CASSLLDRGTEAFF	TGCGCCAGCAGCCTACTGGACAGGGGCACTGAAGCTTTCTTT
TRBV5-1	NA	NA	TRBJ1-5	15	CASSLTGTQNQPQHF	TGCGCCAGCAGCTTAACCGGGACACAAAATCAGCCCCAGCATTTT
TRBV5-4	NA	NA	TRBJ1-2	14	CASSLLAGSYGYTF	TGTGCCAGCAGCCTGCTTGCAGGGAGCTATGGCTACACCTTC
TRBV24-1	NA	NA	TRBJ2-6	16	CATSARWGAGANVLTF	TGTGCCACCAGTGCGCGTTGGGGGGCTGGGGCCAACGTCCTGACTTTC
TRBV27	NA	NA	TRBJ1-1	15	CASSFGRGMNTEAFF	TGTGCCAGCAGTTTTGGTAGGGGAATGAACACTGAAGCTTTCTTT
TRBV14	TRBD2	NA	TRBJ2-2	17	CASSQRRLAGDPGELFF	TGTGCCAGCAGCCAAAGGAGACTAGCGGGAGATCCCGGGGAGCTGTTTTTT
TRBV6-2/TRBV6-3	NA	NA	TRBJ2-1	15	CASTPRPFETNEQFF	TGTGCCAGCACCCCACGCCCGTTTGAGACAAATGAGCAGTTCTTC
TRBV9	TRBD1	few	TRBJ1-1	14	CASSGTGIGTEAFF	TGTGCCAGCAGCGGGACAGGGATAGGCACTGAAGCTTTCTTT
TRBV4-2	NA	few	TRBJ2-1	15	CASSQDETGAGEQFF	TGTGCCAGCAGCCAAGATGAAACGGGGGCAGGGGAGCAGTTCTTC
TRBV19	TRBD2	NA	TRBJ2-1	15	CASSSGTTYYNEQFF	TGTGCCAGTAGTTCCGGGACTACCTACTACAATGAGCAGTTCTTC
TRBV24-1	NA	NA	TRBJ2-3	14	CATSLGSARDTQYF	TGTGCCACCAGTTTGGGGTCGGCGAGAGATACGCAGTATTTT
TRBV6-4	NA	NA	TRBJ1-6	12	CASSDEGPPLHF	TGTGCCAGCAGTGACGAGGGCCCACCCCTCCACTTT
TRBV5-1	NA	NA	TRBJ1-2	13	CASSFIANYGYTF	TGCGCCAGCAGCTTCATAGCGAACTATGGCTACACCTTC
TRBV24-1	NA	NA	TRBJ1-5	14	CATNPGQGNQPQHF	TGTGCCACCAATCCGGGACAAGGCAATCAGCCCCAGCATTTT
TRBV19	NA	NA	TRBJ2-1	14	CASSTPDRYNEQFF	TGTGCCAGTAGTACGCCGGACAGATACAATGAGCAGTTCTTC
TRBV19	NA	NA	TRBJ1-2	15	CASTLADGGNYGYTF	TGTGCCAGTACCCTGGCCGACGGGGGAAACTATGGCTACACCTTC
TRBV11-2	TRBD1	once	TRBJ1-1	15	CASSLVTGLNTEAFF	TGTGCCAGCAGCTTAGTGACAGGGTTGAACACTGAAGCTTTCTTT
TRBV6-5	TRBD1	NA	TRBJ1-4	15	CASKLTGGSGEKLFF	TGTGCCAGCAAGCTGACAGGGGGTTCAGGTGAAAAACTGTTTTTT
TRBV19	NA	once	TRBJ2-6	15	CASSSLASGANVLTF	TGTGCCAGTAGTTCCCTAGCCTCTGGGGCCAACGTCCTGACTTTC
TRBV27	NA	NA	TRBJ2-7	14	CASSARDFSYEQYF	TGTGCCAGCAGTGCCCGGGACTTCTCCTACGAGCAGTACTTC
TRBV15	TRBD1	NA	TRBJ1-2	16	CATSFGRIETGYGYTF	TGTGCCACCAGCTTCGGGCGAATTGAGACAGGGTATGGCTACACCTTC
TRBV19	TRBD2	few	TRBJ2-7	14	CASSGTSGPLGQYF	TGTGCCAGTAGTGGGACTAGCGGTCCTCTCGGGCAGTACTTC
TRBV5-6	NA	once	TRBJ2-5	15	CASSLGSPGLETQYF	TGTGCCAGCAGCTTGGGCAGCCCGGGCCTAGAGACCCAGTACTTC
TRBV9	TRBD2	NA	TRBJ2-2	15	CASSPQLAGGHGLFF	TGTGCCAGCAGCCCCCAACTAGCGGGAGGGCATGGGCTGTTTTTT
TRBV15	TRBD2	NA	TRBJ2-3	16	CATSRVAGVGTDTQYF	TGTGCCACCAGCAGGGTAGCGGGGGTAGGCACAGATACGCAGTATTTT